Here is one T cell receptor beta chain with its context. The junction differs from germline at one of its ends, possibly a read error. The record originates from a study of blood T cell repertoires in COVID-19. Data came from immunoSEQ multiplex PCR; TCRdb stores just in-frame clones and leaves some out. The data show roughly 150,000 clones, about 85% seen once. Germline V CDR1 and CDR2: LGHNA, YNFKEQ. CDR3 length: 13 residues. The origin of this receptor is an elderly man with COVID-19, enrolled during active disease. V gene TRBV4-2 combines with J gene TRBJ2-1; 9 bases agree with TRBD1. Specimen: peripheral blood. The CDR3 here is CASSLERGGQGLF. The CDR3 DNA reads TGTGCCAGCAGCCTCGAACGTGGGGGACAGGGTCTCTTC.